This is a list of T cell receptor beta chains from one sample in a study of blood T cell repertoires in COVID-19. Sequencing used immunoSEQ multiplex PCR; TCRdb keeps in-frame clones, though not all of them. The repertoire holds about 210,000 clones, around nine tenths seen once, with 4.5% to 5.5% in the top ten. Input material: peripheral blood. The source is a woman in her thirties or forties with acute or convalescent COVID-19. The CDR3 runs from the conserved cysteine through the conserved F or W. The order of the fields is V gene, D gene, J gene, clone size, CDR3 DNA, CDR3 protein. A D gene is named only where the DNA matches it firmly. Some rows mark clone size as missing; the rest say once, few, many or name a class of expanded clone.

V: TRBV7-3
D: -
J: TRBJ1-1
size: -
DNA: TGTGCCAGCAGCCCTTCCCCGGGGGAGAACACTGAAGCTTTCTTT
CDR3: CASSPSPGENTEAFF

V: TRBV19
D: TRBD1
J: TRBJ1-2
size: -
DNA: TGTGCCAGTAGTGTTGGGACAGGAAACTATGGCTACACCTTC
CDR3: CASSVGTGNYGYTF

V: TRBV24-1
D: -
J: TRBJ2-2
size: -
DNA: TGTGCCACCAGTGATGACAGGCCGAACACCGGGGAGCTGTTTTTT
CDR3: CATSDDRPNTGELFF

V: TRBV3-1/TRBV3-2
D: TRBD2
J: TRBJ2-5
size: once
DNA: TGTGCCAGCAGCCAAGCGGGGGGACGAGAGACCCAGTACTTC
CDR3: CASSQAGGRETQYF

V: TRBV7-2
D: TRBD1
J: TRBJ2-3
size: -
DNA: TGTGCCAGCAGCTTAGATTTTGTAGGGACAGGGAGTTCAGATACGCAGTATTTT
CDR3: CASSLDFVGTGSSDTQYF

V: TRBV20-1
D: -
J: TRBJ1-1
size: -
DNA: TGCAGTGGGGCTTCGAACACTGAAGCTTTCTTT
CDR3: CSGASNTEAFF

V: TRBV19
D: -
J: TRBJ2-5
size: -
DNA: TGTGCCAGTAGTATTGGGCAGATGTACCAAGAGACCCAGTACTTC
CDR3: CASSIGQMYQETQYF

V: TRBV7-8
D: TRBD2
J: TRBJ2-3
size: -
DNA: TGTGCCAGTAGCAGGGCGGGGGGCGCAGATACGCAGTATTTT
CDR3: CASSRAGGADTQYF

V: TRBV7-2
D: TRBD2
J: TRBJ2-2
size: -
DNA: TGTGCCAGCAGCTTAGCCTTAGCGGGGGGGCCGGCCACCGGGGAGCTGTTTTTT
CDR3: CASSLALAGGPATGELFF

V: TRBV11-2
D: TRBD1
J: TRBJ2-3
size: -
DNA: TGTGCCAGCATTTTAACAGGGGGCACAGATACGCAGTATTTT
CDR3: CASILTGGTDTQYF

V: TRBV19
D: -
J: TRBJ1-5
size: -
DNA: TGTGCCAGTAGTATAGCAGGGTTTTTGGGCAATCAGCCCCAGCATTTT
CDR3: CASSIAGFLGNQPQHF

V: TRBV27
D: -
J: TRBJ2-3
size: -
DNA: TGTGCCAGCAGTTTAGGGACACTGTCGGTTAATACGCAGTATTTT
CDR3: CASSLGTLSVNTQYF

V: TRBV7-6
D: -
J: TRBJ1-2
size: -
DNA: TGTGCCAGCAGCCACAGGACCCGGGGGGGCTACTATGGCTACACCTTC
CDR3: CASSHRTRGGYYGYTF

V: TRBV12-3/TRBV12-4
D: TRBD1
J: TRBJ2-1
size: -
DNA: TGTGCCAGCAGTAAGGGACAGTTCGATGAGCAGTTCTTC
CDR3: CASSKGQFDEQFF

V: TRBV19
D: -
J: TRBJ1-3
size: -
DNA: TGTGCCAGTAGTATCGACAGCCACTCTGGAAACACCATATATTTT
CDR3: CASSIDSHSGNTIYF

V: TRBV4-1
D: -
J: TRBJ2-1
size: -
DNA: TGCGCCAGCAGCCCGGGTCCCACTAGGTACAATGAGCAGTTCTTC
CDR3: CASSPGPTRYNEQFF

V: TRBV2
D: TRBD1
J: TRBJ1-2
size: once
DNA: TGTGCCAGCAGTCTCGGGACAGGGGACTATGGCTACACCTTC
CDR3: CASSLGTGDYGYTF

V: TRBV27
D: -
J: TRBJ2-2
size: -
DNA: TGTGCCAGCAGTTTACTTCGTAACACCGGGGAGCTGTTTTTT
CDR3: CASSLLRNTGELFF

V: TRBV24-1
D: TRBD1
J: TRBJ1-2
size: -
DNA: TGTGCCACCAGTGAGAGTACCGGACAGGGCGCCGGATTTTATACCTTC
CDR3: CATSESTGQGAGFYTF

V: TRBV19
D: -
J: TRBJ1-2
size: -
DNA: TGTGCCAGTAGTCCCCCGACAGCGATTAACTATGGCTACACCTTC
CDR3: CASSPPTAINYGYTF

V: TRBV2
D: TRBD1
J: TRBJ1-1
size: -
DNA: TGTGCCAGCACTGCGGGACAGAGAACTGAAGCTTTCTTT
CDR3: CASTAGQRTEAFF

V: TRBV3-1/TRBV3-2
D: TRBD1
J: TRBJ1-2
size: once
DNA: TGTGCCAGCAGCGCCCTAGGGTATTTTACAGGGGACGGCTACACCTTC
CDR3: CASSALGYFTGDGYTF

V: TRBV6-5
D: -
J: TRBJ1-2
size: -
DNA: TGTGCCACCTTTAGGGGGGGTGGCGATGGCTACACCTTC
CDR3: CATFRGGGDGYTF

V: TRBV29-1
D: TRBD2
J: TRBJ2-3
size: once
DNA: TGCAGCGTAGGTTTAGCGGGGATGAGCACAGATACGCAGTATTTT
CDR3: CSVGLAGMSTDTQYF

V: TRBV2
D: TRBD2
J: TRBJ2-3
size: -
DNA: TGTGCCAGCAGTAGCGGGGTTAGCACAGATACGCAGTATTTT
CDR3: CASSSGVSTDTQYF

V: TRBV15
D: -
J: TRBJ1-5
size: once
DNA: TGTGCCACCAGCAGAGATCCCAGGGTGGATCAGCCCCAGCATTTT
CDR3: CATSRDPRVDQPQHF

V: TRBV7-9
D: -
J: TRBJ1-2
size: -
DNA: TGTGCCAGCTCCGCCACCCGGGGGGTTATCTATGGCTACACCTTC
CDR3: CASSATRGVIYGYTF

V: TRBV7-2
D: TRBD1
J: TRBJ1-2
size: -
DNA: TGTGCCAGCAGCCAAAGACAGGGGGCAACGGATGGCTACACCTTC
CDR3: CASSQRQGATDGYTF

V: TRBV5-1
D: TRBD2
J: TRBJ2-3
size: -
DNA: TGCGCCAGCAGCATATATTCTAGCGGGGGAAGCACAGATACGCAGTATTTT
CDR3: CASSIYSSGGSTDTQYF

V: TRBV3-1/TRBV3-2
D: -
J: TRBJ1-2
size: -
DNA: TGTGCCAGCAGCCCCCGACAGTTCTATGGCTACACCTTC
CDR3: CASSPRQFYGYTF

V: TRBV19
D: TRBD1
J: TRBJ1-1
size: -
DNA: TGTGCCAGTAACCCCGACAGGGGGCTTCGCACTGAAGCTTTCTTT
CDR3: CASNPDRGLRTEAFF

V: TRBV5-1
D: -
J: TRBJ2-1
size: -
DNA: TGCGCCAGCTGTCGAGGGGGTTTCTCCTACAATGAGCAGTTCTTC
CDR3: CASCRGGFSYNEQFF

V: TRBV18
D: -
J: TRBJ1-1
size: -
DNA: TGTGCCAGCTCCCCGTCCTACTTTGAGAACACTGAAGCTTTCTTT
CDR3: CASSPSYFENTEAFF

V: TRBV7-6
D: -
J: TRBJ1-3
size: -
DNA: TGTGCCAGCAGCCCACATGCGGGGCAGCTTGGAAACACCATATATTTT
CDR3: CASSPHAGQLGNTIYF

V: TRBV9
D: -
J: TRBJ2-5
size: -
DNA: TGTGCCAGCAGCGTAGAGCAGGGTGGAGGGGAGACCCAGTACTTC
CDR3: CASSVEQGGGETQYF

V: TRBV30
D: TRBD1
J: TRBJ1-1
size: -
DNA: TGTGCACGGACAGGAGAACCGAACACTGAAGCTTTCTTT
CDR3: CARTGEPNTEAFF

V: TRBV11-2
D: -
J: TRBJ1-6
size: -
DNA: TGTGCCAGCAGCTTCCCCGGACTGAATTCACCCCTCCACTTT
CDR3: CASSFPGLNSPLHF